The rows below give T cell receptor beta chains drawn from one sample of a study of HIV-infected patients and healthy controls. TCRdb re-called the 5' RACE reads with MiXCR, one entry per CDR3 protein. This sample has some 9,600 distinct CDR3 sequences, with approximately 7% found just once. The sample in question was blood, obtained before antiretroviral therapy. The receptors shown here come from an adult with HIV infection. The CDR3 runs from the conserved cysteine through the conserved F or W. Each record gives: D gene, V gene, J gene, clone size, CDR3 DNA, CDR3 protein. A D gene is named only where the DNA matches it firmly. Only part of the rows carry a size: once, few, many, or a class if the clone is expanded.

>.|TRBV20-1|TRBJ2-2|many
TGCAGTGCTTGGACAACGAACACCGGGGAGCTGTTTTTT
CSAWTTNTGELFF
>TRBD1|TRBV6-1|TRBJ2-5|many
TGTGCCAGCAGTGAAAGGGACAGCCTGTGGGAGACCCAGTACTTC
CASSERDSLWETQYF
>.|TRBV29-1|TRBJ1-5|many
TGCAGCGTGCAAACAGGGAATCAGCCCCAGCATTTT
CSVQTGNQPQHF
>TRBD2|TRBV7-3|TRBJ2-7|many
TGTGCCAGCAGCTCGAGCGGGGGTTCCTACGAGCAGTACTTC
CASSSSGGSYEQYF
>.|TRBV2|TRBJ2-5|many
TGTGCCAGCAGTGACGAGTCTGGAGAGACCCAGTACTTC
CASSDESGETQYF
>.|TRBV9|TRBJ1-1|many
TGTGCCAGCAGTCACCAGGACGCTAACACTGAAGCTTTCTTT
CASSHQDANTEAFF
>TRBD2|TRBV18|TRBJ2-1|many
TGTGCCAGCTCCAGCTCGGGGGGGCGAGAGCAGTTCTTC
CASSSSGGREQFF
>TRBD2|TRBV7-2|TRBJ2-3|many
TGTGCCAGCAGCCAACTAGCGGGGGGGATAGATACGCAGTATTTT
CASSQLAGGIDTQYF
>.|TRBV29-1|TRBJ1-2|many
TGCAGCGTTGGACATGACACTTATGGCTACACCTTC
CSVGHDTYGYTF
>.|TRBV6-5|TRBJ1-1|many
TGTGCCAGCAGTTACTCGAGCCAGGGTTGGTTTGGATCTGAAGCTTTCTTT
CASSYSSQGWFGSEAFF
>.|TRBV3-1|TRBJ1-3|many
TGTGCCAGCAGCCAAGATTGGGGATCTGGAAACACCATATATTTT
CASSQDWGSGNTIYF
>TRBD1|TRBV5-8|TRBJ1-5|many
TGTGCCAGCCGGGACAGGGGAAGCAATCAGCCCCAGCATTTT
CASRDRGSNQPQHF
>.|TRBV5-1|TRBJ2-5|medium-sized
TGCGCCAGCAGCTCTATAGGGGTAGAGACCCAGTACTTC
CASSSIGVETQYF
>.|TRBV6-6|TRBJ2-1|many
TGTGCCAGCAGTCACTTAGGGCCTTACAATGAGCAGTTCTTC
CASSHLGPYNEQFF
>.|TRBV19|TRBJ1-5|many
TGTGCCAGTAGGGCCCATCAGATAGCGGGACAGCCCCAGCATTTT
CASRAHQIAGQPQHF
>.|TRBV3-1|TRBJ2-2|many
TGTGCCAGCAGCCGGCATCCGGGACTGTCGAACACCGGGGAGCTGTTTTTT
CASSRHPGLSNTGELFF
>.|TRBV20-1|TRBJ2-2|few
TGCAGTGCTCCGTGGGGGGACACCGGGGAGCTGTTTTTT
CSAPWGDTGELFF
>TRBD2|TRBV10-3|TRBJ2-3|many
TGTGCCATCAGTGATGGGGTAGCGGGTACAGATACGCAGTATTTT
CAISDGVAGTDTQYF
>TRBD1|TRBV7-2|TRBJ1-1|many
TGTGCCAGCAGCCAGGGGGCCAACACTGAAGCTTTCTTT
CASSQGANTEAFF
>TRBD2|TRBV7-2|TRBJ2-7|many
TGTGCCAGCAGCTTCACCGGGACTAGCGTGGTCGTCGCGTACTTC
CASSFTGTSVVVAYF
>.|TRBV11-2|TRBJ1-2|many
TGTGCCAGCAGTTCGCTCGGACACCTTTCCTATGGCTACACCTTC
CASSSLGHLSYGYTF
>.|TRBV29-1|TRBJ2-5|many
TGCAGCGCCGGACTAGGGGGTAGAGAGACCCAGTACTTC
CSAGLGGRETQYF
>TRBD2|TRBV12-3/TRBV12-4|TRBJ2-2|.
TGTGCCAGCAGTTTAAGCGGGGGGACGGGGGAGCTGTTTTTT
CASSLSGGTGELFF
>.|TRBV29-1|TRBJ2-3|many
TGCAGCGTTGGGGGGGGCCTGGGAGATACGCAGTATTTT
CSVGGGLGDTQYF
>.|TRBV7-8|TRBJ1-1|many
TGTGCCAGCAGCCCTACGACAGCGAACACTGAAGCTTTCTTT
CASSPTTANTEAFF
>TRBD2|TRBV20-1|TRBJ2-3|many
TGCAGAGCCGCAACTGGGGGGGGGTACACAGATACGCAGTATTTT
CRAATGGGYTDTQYF
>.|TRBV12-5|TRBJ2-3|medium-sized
TGTGCTAGTGGTGATGCACCCGGGGCTTATTCTAGCACAGATACGCAGTATTTT
CASGDAPGAYSSTDTQYF
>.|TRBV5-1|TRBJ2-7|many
TGCGCCAGCAGCTTATCCTCAGGTAGGGGGGGTACCCCCTACGAGCAGTACTTC
CASSLSSGRGGTPYEQYF
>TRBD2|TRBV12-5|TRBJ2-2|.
TGTGCTAGTGGTTTGACCCGGCTAGCGGGGAACACCGGGGAGCTGTTTTTT
CASGLTRLAGNTGELFF
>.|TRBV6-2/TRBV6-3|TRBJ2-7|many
TGTGCCAGCAGTTACTCGACAGCTGTCGGGGACGAGCAGTACTTC
CASSYSTAVGDEQYF
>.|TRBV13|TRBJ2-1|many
TGTGCCAGCAGCTTAGGCAGGATGGGCGATCCCTACAATGAGCAGTTCTTC
CASSLGRMGDPYNEQFF